The present T cell receptor beta chain was sequenced within a study of CD8 T cell repertoires and HIV-1 epitope variants (TCRdb year 2020). Background for the entire study: In separate culture wells, T cells were stimulated with each of twenty-five peptides that represented autologous and known Gag and Nef epitope variants. An aliquot of 1M T cells was saved as an uncultured baseline condition, separate from the roughly 80 T cell cultures. The epitopes tested were three Gag epitope families plus Nef HW9 and YT9. A total of 80 or so T cell cultures were run, with each culture condition performed in triplicate except for one peptide, which was performed in duplicate. Among the control conditions were a peptide pool of CMV, EBV and flu, the Ebola AY9 epitope serving as a negative control, and a well with no peptide. T cells were enriched with the EasySep Human T Cell Enrichment Kit and co-cultured with equal numbers of autologous T cell-negative cells as antigen-presenting cells. The cultures were grown for roughly ten days in IMDM with gentamicin, and half of the media was changed on days 3 and 7 with IL-2, IL-7 and IL-15 added. Points the paper makes about the study in general: Of the nine antigen-specific TCR beta clonotypes identified, more than five appeared cross-reactive for autologous or known escape epitope variants. Five clonotypes recognized the Nef KF9 family and one clonotype recognized the HW9 family, while no responses were seen to the TAALDMSHF plasma variant. The assay identified only TCR beta chains and indicated proliferation to antigen, not T cell function or cytokine profile.

The EasySep Human CD8+ T Cell Enrichment Kit was used on day 10 to isolate CD8+ T cells from every culture. Notes on this clone: It lacks a known antigen. No much larger clone is present one base from it, and per-base qualities are unavailable.

The CDR3 spans 13 residues, from the cysteine through the phenylalanine. The CDR3 DNA has 39 bases and is translated from base 1. For CDR1 and CDR2, the germline V gene lists LGHNA and YSLEER. The junction shows trimming of 1 base on V and 8 bases on J, plus 9 bases between the germline ends. TCR beta CDR3 regions were sequenced at survey depth on the immunoSEQ platform. The QIAamp DNA micro kit was used to extract genomic DNA from every cultured and uncultured CD8+ T cell population. On the authors' methods: Any sample with under 5,000 productive reads was excluded, and this exclusion removed about 7% of the roughly 80 cultures stimulated with HIV peptides. A MANAFEST web app trimmed sequences to CDR3 and removed nonproductive sequences, CDR3s under 5 amino acids, and those not starting C or ending F/W. Antigen-specific clonotypes had to expand in at least 2 of 3 replicates versus no-peptide control at FDR 0.01, only within one epitope family. Specific clonotypes also needed at least fivefold higher frequency than in wells stimulated with peptides from other epitope families. TCRdb took over this immuneACCESS table, retaining in-frame rearrangements with V and J assigned. Such tables are incomplete; in checked studies, under half of the missing clones stem from an unresolved V gene, and the remainder is unexplained. That table is the source of V, J and clone size, and D and trimming were worked out from the DNA. The sample data list about 6,300 clones, and roughly 65% of these were observed just once. The ten most abundant clones make up over 40% of the sample.

The source material was cultured CD8+ T cells derived from PBMCs. Recombination linked TRBV4-3 to TRBJ2-4; TRBD2 is possibly the D segment (5 matching bases). The TCR was taken from a male donor with HIV. The CDR3 here reads CASSQGVRDIQYF. The nucleotide sequence is TGCGCCAGCAGCCAAGGGGTGAGGGACATTCAGTACTTC.